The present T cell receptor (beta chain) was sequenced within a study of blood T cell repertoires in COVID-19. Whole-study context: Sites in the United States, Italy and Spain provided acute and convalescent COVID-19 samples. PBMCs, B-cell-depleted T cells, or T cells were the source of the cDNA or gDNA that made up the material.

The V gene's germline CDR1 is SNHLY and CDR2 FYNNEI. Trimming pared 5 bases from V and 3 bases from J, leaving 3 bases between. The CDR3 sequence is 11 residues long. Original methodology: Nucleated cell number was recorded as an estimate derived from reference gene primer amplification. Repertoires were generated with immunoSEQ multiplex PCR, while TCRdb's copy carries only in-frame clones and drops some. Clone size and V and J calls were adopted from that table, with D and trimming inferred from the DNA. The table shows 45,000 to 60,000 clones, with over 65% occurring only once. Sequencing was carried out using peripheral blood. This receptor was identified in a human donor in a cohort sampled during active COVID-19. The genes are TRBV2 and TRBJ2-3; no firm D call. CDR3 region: CASSQTDTQYF. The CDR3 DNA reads TGTGCCAGCAGTCAAACAGATACGCAGTATTTT.